The 13 T cell receptor beta chains reported below all come from one sample, sequenced in a study of blood T cell repertoires in COVID-19. The table came from immunoSEQ multiplex PCR; TCRdb's copy has only in-frame clones and leaves some out. Among about 110,000 clones listed, approximately 90% were seen once. The specimen sequenced was peripheral blood. These receptors were obtained from a woman aged 45-65 years with acute or convalescent COVID-19.

In nucleotides, the CDR3 is TGTGCCAGCAGTGAAGGGACAGGGGGCTACAATGAGCAGTTCTTC. This gives the protein CASSEGTGGYNEQFF. V gene TRBV6-1 combines with J gene TRBJ2-1; 10 nucleotides match TRBD1. Germline V gene sequence: CDR1 MNHNS, CDR2 SASEGT. The trim removed 1 base at V and 3 bases at J, leaving 0 bases unmatched. The CDR3 totals 15 residues.

The V and J genes are TRBV7-9 and TRBJ2-1; 7 nucleotides line up with TRBD2. CDR1 and CDR2 from the germline V gene are SEHNR and FQNEAQ (reference sequence). This CDR3 is built from 13 residues. V lost 1 base and J lost 8; bases outside the gene matches: 2. The CDR3 nucleotides are TGTGCCAGCAGCTTAGTTGGGAGGGATGAGCAGTTCTTC. It specifies CASSLVGRDEQFF.

This chain links TRBV7-3 with TRBJ1-1; D gene unclear. Germline-derived CDR1 and CDR2 are SGHTA and FQGTGA. This CDR3 region has 13 residues. Trimming removed 3 bases from V and 2 bases from J, with 7 bases in between. CDR3 bases: TGTGCCAGCAGCTTTTGGCAAAACACTGAAGCTTTCTTT. It specifies CASSFWQNTEAFF.

This clone was seen only a few times. V and J are TRBV7-2 and TRBJ2-3, with TRBD2 as a possible D gene (6 bases). The CDR3 covers 17 residues. Germline V lookup: CDR1 SGHTA, CDR2 FQGNSA. The germline V and J ends were trimmed by 1 base and 0 bases, with 14 bases remaining between them. The CDR3 reads CASSLDPGGASTDTQYF. CDR3 nucleotide sequence: TGTGCCAGCAGCTTAGATCCCGGCGGGGCTAGCACAGATACGCAGTATTTT.

The chain carries TRBV5-1 and TRBJ2-7, with TRBD1 identical over 7 bases. Germline V lookup: CDR1 SGHRS, CDR2 YFSETQ. V shed 4 bases, J shed 2 bases, and the junction held 6 bases outside the gene matches. CDR3 length equals 14 residues. The chain's CDR3 is CASSLDRFAYEQYF. DNA of the CDR3: TGCGCCAGCAGCCTGGACAGGTTTGCCTACGAGCAGTACTTC.

The gene calls are TRBV18 and TRBJ1-2; TRBD1 matches 10 bases. Germline loops: CDR1 KGHSH, CDR2 LQKENI. J lost 4 bases, V lost 2 bases, and 7 bases had no gene match. The CDR3 has 16 amino acids. The CDR3 loop is CASSPGTGEASYGYTF. CDR3 bases: TGTGCCAGCTCACCAGGGACAGGGGAAGCTTCCTATGGCTACACCTTC.

This chain links TRBV6-2 or TRBV6-3 with TRBJ1-5; the match to TRBD1 covers 8 bases. The germline V gene has CDR1 MNHEY and CDR2 SVGEGT. This CDR3 is 18 amino acids long. V dropped 2 bases and J dropped 2; count of bases not matched to a gene: 11. The DNA for the CDR3 is TGTGCCAGCAGTTACGACTCGGACAGGGTACGACGCAATCAGCCCCAGCATTTT. Its translation is CASSYDSDRVRRNQPQHF.

The chain has TRBV18 and TRBJ2-7; 9 nucleotides match TRBD1. CDR3 length: 15 amino acids. The germline gives CDR1 KGHSH, CDR2 LQKENI. With V trimmed by 3 bases and J by 3 bases, 6 bases remained unmatched. This chain's CDR3 is CASSPGQGTFYEQYF. For the CDR3, the DNA is TGTGCCAGCTCACCCGGACAGGGGACCTTCTACGAGCAGTACTTC. The full variable domain, its missing parts supplied by reference TRBV18 and TRBJ2-7, is NAGVMQNPRHLVRRRGQEARLRCSPMKGHSHVYWYRQLPEEGLKFMVYLQKENIIDESGMPKERFSAEFPKEGPSILRIQQVVRGDSAAYFCASSPGQGTFYEQYFGPGTRLTVT.

This chain joins TRBV25-1 and TRBJ1-2; D is uncertain. V lost 1 base and J lost 0, with 12 bases in between. CDR1 is MGHDK and CDR2 is SYGVNS in the germline V gene. The CDR3 totals 16 residues. DNA of the CDR3: TGTGCCAGCAGTGAATCTGGCATCCTTCCTAACTATGGCTACACCTTC. Its protein is CASSESGILPNYGYTF.

J is TRBJ2-3 and V is TRBV13; D is unresolved. CDR1 PRHDT and CDR2 FYEKMQ come from the germline V gene (reference sequence). The CDR3 length is 13 residues. Trimming removed 5 bases at V and 0 bases at J, with 6 bases between. CDR3 in DNA: TGTGCCAGCAGCCCCCCTAGCACAGATACGCAGTATTTT. Translating gives CASSPPSTDTQYF.

J is TRBJ1-5 and V is TRBV19; 7 nucleotides align to TRBD1. The CDR3 has 15 residues. V shed 4 bases and J 6 bases; nucleotides not matched to a gene: 9. Looked up from germline, CDR1 is LNHDA and CDR2 is SQIVND (reference sequence). Written as DNA, the CDR3 is TGTGCCAGTAGTACACATCAGGGGGATCGTCAGCCCCAGCATTTT. It specifies CASSTHQGDRQPQHF.

The chain couples TRBV7-9 to TRBJ1-4, with 7 bases aligning to TRBD1. The CDR3 sequence is 17 residues long. Germline lookup yields CDR1 SEHNR and CDR2 FQNEAQ (reference sequence). V trimming: 5 bases; J trimming: 3 bases; junction bases outside the gene matches: 12. CDR3 bases: TGTGCCAGCAGCGCGGACAGGCCAACGACGGCTAATGAAAAACTGTTTTTT. Translated, it gives CASSADRPTTANEKLFF.

This rearrangement joins TRBV4-2 to TRBJ1-5, with a weak D call TRBD1 (6 bases). CDR3 size: 12 residues. Germline V lookup: CDR1 LGHNA, CDR2 YNFKEQ. V dropped 0 bases and J dropped 11 bases, with 8 bases sitting between them. The CDR3 sequence: CASSQDRGTQHF. The CDR3 DNA reads as TGTGCCAGCAGCCAAGATAGGGGGACCCAGCATTTT.